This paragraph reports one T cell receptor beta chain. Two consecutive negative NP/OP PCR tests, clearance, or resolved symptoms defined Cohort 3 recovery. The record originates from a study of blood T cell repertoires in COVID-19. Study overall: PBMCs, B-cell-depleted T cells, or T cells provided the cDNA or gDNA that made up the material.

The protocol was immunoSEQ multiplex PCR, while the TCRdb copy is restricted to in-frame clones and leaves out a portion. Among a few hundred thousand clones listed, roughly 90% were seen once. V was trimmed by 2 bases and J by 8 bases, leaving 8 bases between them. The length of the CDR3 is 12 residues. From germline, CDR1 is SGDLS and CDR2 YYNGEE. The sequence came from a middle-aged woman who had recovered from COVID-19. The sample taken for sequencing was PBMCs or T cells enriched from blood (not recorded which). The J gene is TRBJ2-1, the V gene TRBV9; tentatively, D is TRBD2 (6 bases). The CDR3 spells CASSVQRDEQFF. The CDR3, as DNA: TGTGCCAGCAGCGTCCAGCGGGATGAGCAGTTCTTC. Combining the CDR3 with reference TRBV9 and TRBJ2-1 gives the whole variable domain DSGVTQTPKHLITATGQRVTLRCSPRSGDLSVYWYQQSLDQGLQFLIQYYNGEERAKGNILERFSAQQFPDLHSELNLSSLELGDSALYFCASSVQRDEQFFGPGTRLTVL.